The clone carrying this T cell receptor (beta chain) appeared a few times. Deletions cut 6 bases from V and 0 bases from J, with 11 bases between. This CDR3 has 15 amino acids. CDR1 is LGHNT, CDR2 FRNRAP, per germline. Thyroid ultrasound, orbital computed tomography, clinical symptoms, and serum thyroxine and TRAb underpinned diagnoses. The record originates from a study of T cells in Graves' hyperthyroidism and ophthalmopathy. From RNA transcripts, TCR beta CDR3 regions were amplified. Using the HTBI primer set, a first-round RT-PCR was run on the TCR CDR3. TCRdb processed the multiplex PCR reads anew with MiXCR; each CDR3 protein has one entry. This sample carries more than 500,000 distinct CDR3 sequences, over 12% of them seen once, and the ten largest clones take around 4.5%.

The J gene is TRBJ2-2, the V gene TRBV12-5; maybe TRBD1 (5 bases). Source material: blood. The clonotype was recovered from a woman aged 40 to 50 with Graves' ophthalmopathy. The CDR3 sequence is CASGHWTTNTGELFF. The DNA for the CDR3 is TGTGCTAGTGGCCACTGGACAACGAACACCGGGGAGCTGTTTTTT.